These 8 T cell receptor beta chains were sequenced from one sample in a study of blood T cell repertoires in COVID-19. Data came from immunoSEQ multiplex PCR; TCRdb stores just in-frame clones and leaves some out. The repertoire holds about 180,000 clones, with 86% as singletons. Sequencing was carried out using peripheral blood. All receptors derive from a woman younger than 45 with active or convalescent COVID-19.

J is TRBJ2-4 and V is TRBV19; D is possibly TRBD1 (5 bases). CDR1 is LNHDA, CDR2 SQIVND, per germline (reference sequence). V was pared by 6 bases and J by 1 base, with 13 bases between. This CDR3 has 15 amino acids. The CDR3 coding sequence is TGTGCCAGTAGGGAAGGGGTAGCCGCCAAAAACATTCAGTACTTC. Translated: CASREGVAAKNIQYF.

The rearrangement joins TRBV5-6 to TRBJ1-2, with 7 positions matching TRBD1. Germline lookup yields CDR1 SGHDT and CDR2 YYEEEE. V was pared by 0 bases and J by 6 bases, with 8 bases of the junction left unmatched. The CDR3 extends over 15 amino acids. CDR3 sequence reads: CASSLDRGISDGYTF. The CDR3 DNA reads TGTGCCAGCAGCTTGGACAGGGGAATTAGTGATGGCTACACCTTC. Combining the CDR3 with reference TRBV5-6 and TRBJ1-2 gives the whole variable domain DAGVTQSPTHLIKTRGQQVTLRCSPKSGHDTVSWYQQALGQGPQFIFQYYEEEERQRGNFPDRFSGHQFPNYSSELNVNALLLGDSALYLCASSLDRGISDGYTFGSGTRLTVV.

V usage is TRBV19 and J usage is TRBJ2-1; D uncertain. CDR3 length: 14 residues. Trimming shortened V by 2 bases and J by 1 base, and 6 bases separated the two germline ends. CDR1 is LNHDA, CDR2 SQIVND, per germline (reference sequence). CDR3: CASSIYSSYNEQFF. The DNA for the CDR3 is TGTGCCAGTAGTATATACAGTTCCTACAATGAGCAGTTCTTC. Looking up the rest from reference TRBV19 and TRBJ2-1 gives the full variable domain: DGGITQSPKYLFRKEGQNVTLSCEQNLNHDAMYWYRQDPGQGLRLIYYSQIVNDFQKGDIAEGYSVSREKKESFPLTVTSAQKNPTAFYLCASSIYSSYNEQFFGPGTRLTVL.

The count of this clone is one. CDR3 in DNA: TGCGCCAGCAGCCAAGATTGGGCAGGGCCGGAGACCCAGTACTTC. Protein: CASSQDWAGPETQYF. The chain has TRBV4-1 and TRBJ2-5; possible D gene TRBD1, 5 bases. The germline CDR1 and CDR2 sequences are MGHRA and YSYEKL. Trimming removed 0 bases at V and 5 bases at J, with 13 bases between. The CDR3 length is 15 residues.

This clone was observed a few times. This chain joins TRBV7-9 and TRBJ2-7, with D possibly matching TRBD1 (6 bases). V lost 5 bases, J lost 6 bases, and 14 bases lay in between. The CDR3 consists of 13 residues. Germline V CDR1 and CDR2: SEHNR, FQNEAQ (reference sequence). The DNA for the CDR3 is TGTGCCAGCAGCACCCAAACAGGGTCCGAGCAGTACTTC. Protein: CASSTQTGSEQYF.

This rearrangement joins TRBV5-6 to TRBJ2-7; D unresolved. Germline CDR1 SGHDT, CDR2 YYEEEE. This CDR3 spans 12 amino acids. V lost 1 base, J lost 3 bases, and 5 bases lay in between. In nucleotides, the CDR3 is TGTGCCAGCAGCTTGATCATCTACGAGCAGTACTTC. Translating it yields CASSLIIYEQYF.

The chain uses TRBV10-2 and TRBJ2-7; 13 bases align to TRBD2. The CDR3 totals 15 residues. V lost 6 bases, J lost 2 bases, and 4 bases stayed unmatched. Germline-derived CDR1 and CDR2 are WSHSY and SAAADI. The CDR3 reads CASRLGTSGTYEQYF. The DNA for the CDR3 is TGCGCCAGCAGGCTCGGGACTAGCGGGACCTACGAGCAGTACTTC.

The chain recombines TRBV27 with TRBJ1-5; TRBD1 agrees at 8 bases. The CDR3 length is 15 residues. From germline, CDR1 is MNHEY and CDR2 SMNVEV (reference sequence). V lost 6 bases to trimming and J lost 0 bases; unmatched junction nucleotides: 4. DNA for the CDR3: TGTGCCAGCAGACAGGACAGGGTTAGCAATCAGCCCCAGCATTTT. Amino acid sequence: CASRQDRVSNQPQHF.